This T cell receptor (beta chain) stems from a study of CD4+ T cells in melanoma. Study-level points and caveats: A reported correlation linked neoantigen-specific CD4+ T cells to CD8+, macrophage and B cell function.

Of note for this clone: Its specificity is not known.

Germline V gene lookup returns CDR1 GTSNPN and CDR2 SVGIG (reference sequence). The CDR3 runs 12 residues. The germline V and J ends were trimmed by 2 bases and 6 bases, with 7 bases remaining between them. TCRdb keeps only in-frame clones here, not all; method: immunoSEQ multiplex PCR. The data hold 9,000 to 13,000 clones, with about 72% observed a single time. This chain connects TRBV30 to TRBJ1-4; unclear D gene. The specimen was cells from a culture (not recorded whether cultured in vitro). This receptor was taken from a human donor with melanoma. For the CDR3, the DNA is TGTGCCTGGAGTCCGGTGGATGAAAAACTGTTTTTT. This translates into CAWSPVDEKLFF.